This T cell receptor (beta chain) was identified in a study of blood T cells in healthy people across ages. The V gene end was trimmed by 4 bases and the J gene end by 4 bases; junction bases not matched to a gene: 4. CDR3 length: 15 amino acids. CDR1 is KGHDR, CDR2 SFDVKD, per germline. Through a sample-barcoded 5' primer and a J-beta primer mix, a second PCR was run for roughly 6 to 11 cycles. TCRdb fed the 5' RACE reads into MiXCR, producing one record per CDR3 protein. The table includes 540,000 or so distinct CDR3 sequences, approximately 25% detected once. Only a few counts were recorded for this clonotype. The same data also contributed to another study, on T cells of mothers and their children. That source notes: Mothers yielded over 8 million CDR3 reads, children several million each. Biologically related mothers and children overlapped slightly more than unrelated pairs, a non-significant difference. It was observed that no persistent microchimeric T cell clones could be detected.

Sequenced: blood. This receptor was obtained from a boy younger than 18 in good health. This chain links TRBV24-1 with TRBJ1-5, with 9 bases that match TRBD1. The CDR3, as DNA: TGTGCCACCAGTGACCCCGGACAGGGGAATCAGCCCCAGCATTTT. This encodes CATSDPGQGNQPQHF.